These 27 T cell receptor beta chains came from one sample sequenced in a study of cytomegalovirus exposure and HLA in healthy donors. Libraries were prepared by immunoSEQ multiplex PCR; TCRdb keeps only in-frame clonotypes and omits some of them. The sample holds 75,000 to 100,000 clones; roughly 96% are singletons and the top ten take around 0.78%. The sample taken for sequencing was PBMCs. These receptor sequences come from a man aged 18-30 years in good health and CMV-seronegative.

This chain uses TRBV9 with TRBJ2-7; 7 nucleotides line up with TRBD2. The length of the CDR3 is 14 residues. The ends lost 3 bases at V and 2 bases at J; junction bases unmatched: 5. Germline-derived CDR1 and CDR2 are SGDLS and YYNGEE. The CDR3 region has the DNA TGTGCCAGCAGCGCAGTAGGACTAGCCTACGAGCAGTACTTC. Its translation: CASSAVGLAYEQYF.

The chain carries TRBV5-1 and TRBJ2-3; 9 bases are a match to TRBD2. The ends lost 2 bases at V and 0 bases at J; junction bases unmatched: 4. This CDR3 is built from 16 residues. CDR1 SGHRS and CDR2 YFSETQ come from the germline V gene. CDR3 nucleotide sequence: TGCGCCAGCAGCTTCACTAGCGGGTTTAGCACAGATACGCAGTATTTT. Protein product: CASSFTSGFSTDTQYF.

The chain links TRBV5-1 to TRBJ2-7; D may be TRBD1 (6 bases). CDR1 SGHRS and CDR2 YFSETQ come from the germline V gene. Trimming took 0 bases from V and 1 from J, leaving 8 bases between them. The CDR3 length is 14 residues. CDR3 protein: CASSLAGQSYEQYF. CDR3 in DNA: TGCGCCAGCAGCTTGGCCGGACAGTCCTACGAGCAGTACTTC.

The rearrangement uses TRBV30 and TRBJ1-5; D not certain. The germline V gene has CDR1 GTSNPN and CDR2 SVGIG (reference sequence). V was cut by 2 bases and J by 7 bases, with 15 bases left in between. CDR3 size: 14 residues. DNA for the CDR3: TGTGCCTGGAGTCCTATGTCCCTCCTCCAGCCCCAGCATTTT. It yields the protein CAWSPMSLLQPQHF.

The CDR3 sequence: CASSLVVTAYGYTF. In DNA form, the CDR3 reads TGTGCCAGCAGCTTAGTTGTGACAGCTTATGGCTACACCTTC. This chain connects TRBV11-2 to TRBJ1-2; a weak D match, TRBD1 (5 bases). Looked up from germline, CDR1 is SGHAT and CDR2 is FQNNGV. Trimming took off 1 base at V and 5 bases at J, with 11 bases between the two ends. This CDR3 is 14 amino acids long.

The chain couples TRBV7-9 to TRBJ1-1; 8 positions agree with TRBD1. This CDR3 has 14 residues. The V and J ends lost 4 bases and 6 bases, in that order; junction bases with no gene match: 7. Germline V CDR1 and CDR2: SEHNR, FQNEAQ (reference sequence). The CDR3 spells CASSSWDRLAEAFF. In nucleotides, the CDR3 is TGTGCCAGCAGCTCGTGGGACAGGCTTGCTGAAGCTTTCTTT.

This clone was seen a single time. The rearrangement joins TRBV9 to TRBJ2-3; TRBD1 is a possible D gene (7 bases). The CDR3 is made up of 15 amino acids. V was pared by 7 bases and J by 3 bases, with 18 bases between. From germline, CDR1 is SGDLS and CDR2 YYNGEE. The CDR3, as DNA: TGTGCCAGCGGTGCGGGACAGCCAGAGACAGATACGCAGTATTTT. It codes for CASGAGQPETDTQYF.

The rearrangement joins TRBV5-1 to TRBJ2-5, with 7 bases identical to TRBD1. Germline CDR1 and CDR2: SGHRS and YFSETQ. V trimming: 5 bases; J trimming: 5 bases; junction bases outside the gene matches: 12. CDR3 length: 15 residues. In nucleotides, the CDR3 is TGCGCCAGCAGAACAGGGACAGCTGGAACGGAGACCCAGTACTTC. Its translation is CASRTGTAGTETQYF.

This chain uses TRBV27 with TRBJ1-4, with 9 bases fitting TRBD1. This CDR3 spans 15 amino acids. Germline assignment: CDR1 MNHEY and CDR2 SMNVEV (reference sequence). The V gene end was trimmed by 3 bases and the J gene end by 7 bases; junction bases not matched to a gene: 6. The CDR3 bases are TGTGCCAGCAGTTTGGCCGGGACAGGGTCTGAAAAACTGTTTTTT. It encodes CASSLAGTGSEKLFF.

The chain couples TRBV29-1 to TRBJ2-1, with 10 bases aligning to TRBD2. The CDR3 totals 15 residues. Germline values: CDR1 SQVTM, CDR2 ANQGSEA. The trim removed 0 bases at V and 9 bases at J, leaving 8 bases unmatched. The CDR3 sequence: CSVEDRAGGMGEQFF. The CDR3 nucleotides are TGCAGCGTTGAAGATAGAGCGGGAGGGATGGGTGAGCAGTTCTTC.

This clone appeared a single time. J is TRBJ1-4 and V is TRBV7-8; D uncertain. This CDR3 region has 15 residues. Germline-derived CDR1 and CDR2 are SGHVS and FQNEAQ. The V and J ends lost 2 bases and 0 bases respectively, with 7 bases between them. The DNA of the CDR3 is TGTGCCAGCAGCTTAAATCCCGCAACTAATGAAAAACTGTTTTTT. This gives the protein CASSLNPATNEKLFF.

The V and J genes are TRBV6-6 and TRBJ1-2; TRBD1 matches 7 bases. V dropped 6 bases and J dropped 4; count of bases not matched to a gene: 5. The germline CDR1 and CDR2 sequences are MNHNY and SVGAGI (reference sequence). The CDR3 is 13 residues long. The CDR3 coding sequence is TGTGCCAGCAGCCCCAGGGGGAGCTATGGCTACACCTTC. Its translation: CASSPRGSYGYTF.

The chain links TRBV5-4 to TRBJ2-5, with a weak D call TRBD1 (5 bases). CDR1 and CDR2 (germline): SGHNT, YYREEE (reference sequence). The ends were cut back, 7 bases at V and 4 bases at J, with 14 bases in the middle. CDR3 size: 13 residues. In nucleotides, the CDR3 is TGTGCCAGCGAAGCCGGCCAGGGAGAGACCCAGTACTTC. It yields the protein CASEAGQGETQYF.

V is TRBV7-6 and J is TRBJ2-7; D may be TRBD2 (6 bases). V was trimmed by 4 bases and J by 2 bases, leaving 15 bases between them. This CDR3 region has 15 residues. Germline assignment: CDR1 SGHVS and CDR2 FNYEAQ. CDR3 bases: TGTGCCAGCAGCTCCCGGCCCGGAGGGACCTACGAGCAGTACTTC. Encoded protein: CASSSRPGGTYEQYF.

The chain joins TRBV6-5 to TRBJ2-1, with 8 bases lining up with TRBD2. CDR3 size: 16 residues. V lost 3 bases, J lost 3 bases, and 7 bases stayed unmatched. CDR1 is MNHEY, CDR2 SVGAGI, per germline. The CDR3 sequence: CASSYFRAGGYNEQFF. The CDR3 nucleotides read TGTGCCAGCAGTTATTTCCGGGCGGGGGGCTACAATGAGCAGTTCTTC.

V usage is TRBV6-5 and J usage is TRBJ2-7, with TRBD1 matching over 7 bases. With V trimmed by 6 bases and J by 6 bases, 5 bases remained unmatched. This CDR3 has 12 amino acids. The germline V gene has CDR1 MNHEY and CDR2 SVGAGI. The CDR3 reads CASSLTGIEQYF. The CDR3 nucleotides are TGTGCCAGCAGCCTGACAGGGATCGAGCAGTACTTC.

The chain carries TRBV5-1 and TRBJ2-1; TRBD1 matches 11 bases. The length of the CDR3 is 15 residues. The J segment lost 10 bases and the V segment lost 4 bases, leaving 10 bases of the junction unmatched. CDR1 is SGHRS and CDR2 is YFSETQ in the germline V gene. The CDR3 DNA follows: TGCGCCAGCAGCGTAGTAGGGACAGGGGGAGACGAGCAGTTCTTC. Translation: CASSVVGTGGDEQFF.

Of note for this clone: The junction does not match germline at one end; this may be a read error. This chain uses TRBV7-7 with TRBJ2-1, with 16 nucleotides matching TRBD2. The CDR3 length is 17 residues. From germline, CDR1 is SSHAT and CDR2 FNYEAQ (reference sequence). The CDR3 loop reads CASSPGLAGGSPNEQFF. CDR3 bases: TGTGCTAGCAGCCCGGGACTAGCGGGAGGGTCCCCAAATGAGCAGTTCTTC.

The rearrangement uses TRBV7-2 and TRBJ2-7; D ambiguous. The CDR3 contains 14 residues. Germline assignment: CDR1 SGHTA and CDR2 FQGNSA. Deletions cut 1 base from V and 0 bases from J, with 7 bases between. The CDR3 protein is CASSLVRSSYEQYF. The CDR3 DNA follows: TGTGCCAGCAGCTTAGTCCGGAGCTCCTACGAGCAGTACTTC.

The gene calls are TRBV6-1 and TRBJ1-5; D gene unclear. The CDR3 is made up of 14 amino acids. CDR1 and CDR2 from the germline V gene are MNHNS and SASEGT. Trimming cost V 1 base and J 5 bases, with 9 bases left between them. The CDR3 DNA is TGTGCCAGCAGTGAAGTGGGCCGCTATCAGCCCCAGCATTTT. Protein product: CASSEVGRYQPQHF.

The chain carries TRBV5-1 and TRBJ1-5, with 7 bases identical to TRBD1. This CDR3 has 15 amino acids. Germline V CDR1 and CDR2: SGHRS, YFSETQ. V lost 4 bases and J lost 4; bases outside the gene matches: 8. CDR3 coding DNA: TGCGCCAGCAGCATTACAGGGGTGGGAAATCAGCCCCAGCATTTT. Amino acid sequence: CASSITGVGNQPQHF.

This clone was observed once. The J gene is TRBJ1-2, the V gene TRBV18; 9 positions match TRBD1. The CDR3 runs 15 residues. The J segment lost 4 bases and the V segment lost 0 bases, leaving 3 bases of the junction unmatched. The germline gives CDR1 KGHSH, CDR2 LQKENI. The CDR3 region is CASSPPGTGFYGYTF. CDR3 coding DNA: TGTGCCAGCTCACCACCGGGGACAGGGTTCTATGGCTACACCTTC.

The chain has TRBV27 and TRBJ2-1; D is possibly TRBD2 (5 bases). Germline V CDR1 and CDR2: MNHEY, SMNVEV (reference sequence). V was clipped by 5 bases and J by 12 bases, with 17 bases between them. This CDR3 is 13 amino acids long. This CDR3 is CASSPTRGGRQFF. CDR3 nucleotides: TGTGCCAGCAGTCCGACGCGAGGAGGACGGCAGTTCTTC.

The V call is TRBV13, the J call TRBJ2-1; 10 nucleotides align to TRBD2. CDR1 PRHDT and CDR2 FYEKMQ come from the germline V gene (reference sequence). V dropped 2 bases and J dropped 5; count of bases not matched to a gene: 6. This CDR3 region has 16 residues. The CDR3: CASSLRTSGPNNEQFF. Written as DNA, the CDR3 is TGTGCCAGCAGCTTACGGACTAGCGGACCTAACAATGAGCAGTTCTTC.

This chain links TRBV6-4 with TRBJ2-1; 8 nucleotides line up with TRBD1. This CDR3 is built from 13 residues. With V trimmed by 5 bases and J by 8 bases, 5 bases remained unmatched. The germline gives CDR1 MRHNA, CDR2 SNTAGT. CDR3 protein: CASSLEQGDEQFF. The CDR3, as DNA: TGTGCCAGCAGTCTCGAACAGGGGGATGAGCAGTTCTTC.

The V and J genes are TRBV19 and TRBJ1-1; no definite D call. This CDR3 has 13 amino acids. Trimming cost V 5 bases and J 2 bases, with 9 bases left between them. Germline V gene lookup returns CDR1 LNHDA and CDR2 SQIVND (reference sequence). The DNA for the CDR3 is TGTGCCAGTAGTCGATACGGTAACACTGAAGCTTTCTTT. This sequence encodes CASSRYGNTEAFF.

With respect to this clone: Other DNA sequences in the sample encode the same CDR3. The rearrangement joins TRBV30 to TRBJ2-1, with TRBD2 identical over 8 bases. The V gene's germline CDR1 is GTSNPN and CDR2 SVGIG (reference sequence). J was trimmed by 8 bases and V by 0 bases; bases with no gene match: 12. The CDR3 loop spans 16 amino acids. This CDR3 is CAWSVKGTSGRDEQFF. In DNA, the CDR3 is TGTGCCTGGAGTGTTAAAGGGACTAGTGGGCGGGATGAGCAGTTCTTC.